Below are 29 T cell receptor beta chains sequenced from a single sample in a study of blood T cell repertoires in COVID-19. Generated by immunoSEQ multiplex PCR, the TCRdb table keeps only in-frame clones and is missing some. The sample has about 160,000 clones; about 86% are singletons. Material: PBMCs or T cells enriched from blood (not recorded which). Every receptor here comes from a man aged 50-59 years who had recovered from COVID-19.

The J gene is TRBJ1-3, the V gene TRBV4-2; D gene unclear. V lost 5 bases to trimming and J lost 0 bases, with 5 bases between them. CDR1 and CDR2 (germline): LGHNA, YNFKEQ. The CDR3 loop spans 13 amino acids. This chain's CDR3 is CASSGHSGNTIYF. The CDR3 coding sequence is TGTGCCAGCAGCGGGCACTCTGGAAACACCATATATTTT.

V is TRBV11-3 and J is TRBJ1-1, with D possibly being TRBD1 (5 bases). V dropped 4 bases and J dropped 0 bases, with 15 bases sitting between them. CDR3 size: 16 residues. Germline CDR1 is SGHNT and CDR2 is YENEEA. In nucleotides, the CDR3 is TGTGCCAGCAGCTCCGACAGAAAAGGGCTGAACACTGAAGCTTTCTTT. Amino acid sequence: CASSSDRKGLNTEAFF.

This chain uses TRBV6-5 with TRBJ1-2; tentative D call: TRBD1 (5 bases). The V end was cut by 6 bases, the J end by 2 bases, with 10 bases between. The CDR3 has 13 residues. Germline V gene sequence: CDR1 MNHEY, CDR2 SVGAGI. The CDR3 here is CASRTTANYGYTF. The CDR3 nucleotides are TGTGCCAGCAGGACGACAGCAAACTATGGCTACACCTTC.

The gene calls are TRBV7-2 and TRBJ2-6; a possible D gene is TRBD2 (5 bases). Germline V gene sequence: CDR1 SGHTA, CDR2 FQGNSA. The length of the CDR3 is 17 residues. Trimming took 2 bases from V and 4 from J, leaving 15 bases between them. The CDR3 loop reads CASSLFGLTTGANVLTF. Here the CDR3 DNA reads TGTGCCAGCAGCTTATTTGGACTGACAACCGGGGCCAACGTCCTGACTTTC.

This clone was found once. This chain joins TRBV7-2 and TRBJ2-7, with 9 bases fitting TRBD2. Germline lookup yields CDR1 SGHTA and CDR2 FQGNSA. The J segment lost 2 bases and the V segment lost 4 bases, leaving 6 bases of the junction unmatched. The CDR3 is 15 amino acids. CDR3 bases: TGTGCCAGCAGCTCCCTAGCGGGGTTAGCCTACGAGCAGTACTTC. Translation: CASSSLAGLAYEQYF. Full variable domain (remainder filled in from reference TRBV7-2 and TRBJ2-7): GAGVSQSPSNKVTEKGKDVELRCDPISGHTALYWYRQSLGQGLEFLIYFQGNSAPDKSGLPSDRFSAERTGGSVSTLTIQRTQQEDSAVYLCASSSLAGLAYEQYFGPGTRLTVT.

CDR3 residues: CASGLSDGTYEQYF. The CDR3 DNA reads TGTGCCAGCGGACTTTCGGACGGTACCTACGAGCAGTACTTC. The V call is TRBV7-8, the J call TRBJ2-7, with D possibly being TRBD2 (5 bases). V shed 8 bases and J shed 2 bases, with 16 bases lying between them. CDR3 length: 14 amino acids. CDR1 is SGHVS and CDR2 is FQNEAQ in the germline V gene.

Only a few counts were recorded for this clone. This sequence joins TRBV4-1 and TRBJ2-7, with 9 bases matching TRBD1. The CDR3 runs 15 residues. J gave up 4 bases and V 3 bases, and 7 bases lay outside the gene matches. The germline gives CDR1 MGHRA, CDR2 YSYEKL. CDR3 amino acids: CASSQIDRGLYEQYF. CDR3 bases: TGCGCCAGCAGCCAGATTGACAGGGGGTTGTACGAGCAGTACTTC.

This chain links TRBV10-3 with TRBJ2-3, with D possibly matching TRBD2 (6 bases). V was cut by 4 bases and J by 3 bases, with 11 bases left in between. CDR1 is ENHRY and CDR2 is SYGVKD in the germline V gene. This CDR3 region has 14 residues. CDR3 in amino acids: CAISGDGGTDTQYF. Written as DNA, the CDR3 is TGTGCCATCAGTGGAGACGGGGGTACAGATACGCAGTATTTT.

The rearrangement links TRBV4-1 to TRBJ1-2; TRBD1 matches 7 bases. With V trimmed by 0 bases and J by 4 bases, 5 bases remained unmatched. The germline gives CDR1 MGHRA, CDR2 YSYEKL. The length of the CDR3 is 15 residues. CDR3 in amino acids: CASSQDPGTAYGYTF. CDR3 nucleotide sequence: TGCGCCAGCAGCCAAGACCCGGGGACAGCCTATGGCTACACCTTC.

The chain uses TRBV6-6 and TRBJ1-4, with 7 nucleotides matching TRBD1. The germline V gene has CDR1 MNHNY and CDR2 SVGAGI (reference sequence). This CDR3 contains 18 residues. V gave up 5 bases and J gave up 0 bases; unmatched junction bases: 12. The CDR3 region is CASSPRTGRYATNEKLFF. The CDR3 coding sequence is TGTGCCAGCAGTCCTAGGACAGGACGCTATGCAACTAATGAAAAACTGTTTTTT.

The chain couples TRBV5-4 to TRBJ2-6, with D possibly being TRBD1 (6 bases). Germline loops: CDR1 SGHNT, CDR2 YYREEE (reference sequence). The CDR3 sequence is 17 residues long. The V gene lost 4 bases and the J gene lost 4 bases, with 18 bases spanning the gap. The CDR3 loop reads CASSPATGTRGANVLTF. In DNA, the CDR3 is TGTGCCAGCAGCCCGGCAACAGGGACGAGAGGGGCCAACGTCCTGACTTTC.

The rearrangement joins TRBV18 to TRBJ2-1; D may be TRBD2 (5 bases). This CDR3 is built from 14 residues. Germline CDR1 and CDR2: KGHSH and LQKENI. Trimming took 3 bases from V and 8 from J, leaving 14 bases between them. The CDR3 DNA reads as TGTGCCAGCTCACCCAAAGGGAGAGGCGATGAGCAGTTCTTC. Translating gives CASSPKGRGDEQFF.

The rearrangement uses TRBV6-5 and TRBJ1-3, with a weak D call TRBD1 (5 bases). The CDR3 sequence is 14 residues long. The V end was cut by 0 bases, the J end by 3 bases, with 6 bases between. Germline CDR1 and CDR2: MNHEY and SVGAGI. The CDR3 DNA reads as TGTGCCAGCAGTTACTCCCAGGGTGGAAACACCATATATTTT. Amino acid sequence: CASSYSQGGNTIYF.

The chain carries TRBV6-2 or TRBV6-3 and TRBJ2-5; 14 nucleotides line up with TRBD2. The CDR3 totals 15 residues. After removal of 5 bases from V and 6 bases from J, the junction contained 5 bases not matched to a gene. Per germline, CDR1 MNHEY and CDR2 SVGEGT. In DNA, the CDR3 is TGTGCCAGCAGTCCGGGACTAGCGGGGGTGCAGACCCAGTACTTC. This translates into CASSPGLAGVQTQYF.

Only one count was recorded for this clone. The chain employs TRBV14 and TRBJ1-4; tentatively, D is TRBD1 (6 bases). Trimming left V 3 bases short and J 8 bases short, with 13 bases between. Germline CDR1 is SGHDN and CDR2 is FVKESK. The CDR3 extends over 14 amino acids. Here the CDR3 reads CASSHTGFQEKLFF. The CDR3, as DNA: TGTGCCAGCAGCCACACAGGGTTTCAGGAAAAACTGTTTTTT. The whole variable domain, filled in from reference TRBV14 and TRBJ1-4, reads EAGVTQFPSHSVIEKGQTVTLRCDPISGHDNLYWYRRVMGKEIKFLLHFVKESKQDESGMPNNRFLAERTGGTYSTLKVQPAELEDSGVYFCASSHTGFQEKLFFGSGTQLSVL.

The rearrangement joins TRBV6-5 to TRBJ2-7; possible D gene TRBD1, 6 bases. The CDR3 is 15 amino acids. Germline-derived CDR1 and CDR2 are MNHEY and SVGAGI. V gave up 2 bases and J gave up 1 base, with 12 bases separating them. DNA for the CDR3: TGTGCCAGCAGTTACGGAAGGACAGCTTCCTACGAGCAGTACTTC. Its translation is CASSYGRTASYEQYF.

CDR3: CASSPGGVITGELFF. CDR3 nucleotides: TGTGCCAGCAGCCCAGGGGGCGTAATCACCGGGGAGCTGTTTTTT. The chain joins TRBV6-2 or TRBV6-3 to TRBJ2-2, with 8 bases fitting TRBD1. The J segment lost 4 bases and the V segment lost 6 bases, leaving 7 bases of the junction unmatched. The CDR3 runs 15 residues. Germline V gene lookup returns CDR1 MNHEY and CDR2 SVGEGT.

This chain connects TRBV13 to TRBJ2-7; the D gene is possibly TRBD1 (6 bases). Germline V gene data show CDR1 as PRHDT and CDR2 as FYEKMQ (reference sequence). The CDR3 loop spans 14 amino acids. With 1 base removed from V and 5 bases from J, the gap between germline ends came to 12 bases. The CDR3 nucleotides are TGTGCCAGCAGCTTAGCAGGGGCTGTACACGAGCAGTACTTC. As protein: CASSLAGAVHEQYF. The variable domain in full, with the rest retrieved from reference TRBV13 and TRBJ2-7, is AAGVIQSPRHLIKEKRETATLKCYPIPRHDTVYWYQQGPGQDPQFLISFYEKMQSDKGSIPDRFSAQQFSDYHSELNMSSLELGDSALYFCASSLAGAVHEQYFGPGTRLTVT.

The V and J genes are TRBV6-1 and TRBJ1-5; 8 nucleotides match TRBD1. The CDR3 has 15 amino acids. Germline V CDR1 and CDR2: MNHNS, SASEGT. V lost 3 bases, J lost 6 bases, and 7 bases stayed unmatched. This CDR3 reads CASSDGQGGSQPQHF. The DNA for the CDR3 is TGTGCCAGCAGTGACGGACAGGGAGGTAGTCAGCCCCAGCATTTT.

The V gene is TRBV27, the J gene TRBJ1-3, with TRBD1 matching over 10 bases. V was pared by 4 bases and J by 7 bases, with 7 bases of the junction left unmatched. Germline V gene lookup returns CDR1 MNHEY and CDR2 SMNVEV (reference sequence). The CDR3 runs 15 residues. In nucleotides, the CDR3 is TGTGCCAGCAGTTCCGTCGGGACAGGGGTGAACACCATATATTTT. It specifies CASSSVGTGVNTIYF.

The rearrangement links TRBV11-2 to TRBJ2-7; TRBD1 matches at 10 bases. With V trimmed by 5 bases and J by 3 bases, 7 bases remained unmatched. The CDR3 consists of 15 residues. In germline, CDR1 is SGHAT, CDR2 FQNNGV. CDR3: CASSPPGDRGYEQYF. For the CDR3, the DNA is TGTGCCAGCAGCCCCCCCGGGGACAGGGGCTACGAGCAGTACTTC. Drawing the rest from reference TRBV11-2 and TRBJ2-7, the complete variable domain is EAGVAQSPRYKIIEKRQSVAFWCNPISGHATLYWYQQILGQGPKLLIQFQNNGVVDDSQLPKDRFSAERLKGVDSTLKIQPAKLEDSAVYLCASSPPGDRGYEQYFGPGTRLTVT.

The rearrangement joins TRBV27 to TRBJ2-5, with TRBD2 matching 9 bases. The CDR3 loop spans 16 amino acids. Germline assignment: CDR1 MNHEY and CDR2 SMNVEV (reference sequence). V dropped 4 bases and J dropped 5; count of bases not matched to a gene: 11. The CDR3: CASSSLQRGAGETQYF. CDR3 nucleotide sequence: TGTGCCAGCAGTTCCCTCCAGCGGGGGGCCGGGGAGACCCAGTACTTC.

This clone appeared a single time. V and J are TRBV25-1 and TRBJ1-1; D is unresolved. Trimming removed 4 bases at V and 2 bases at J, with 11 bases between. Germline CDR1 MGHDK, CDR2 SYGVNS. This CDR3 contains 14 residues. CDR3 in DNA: TGTGCCAGCAGTGTAGAGTGGGCTAACACTGAAGCTTTCTTT. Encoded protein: CASSVEWANTEAFF.

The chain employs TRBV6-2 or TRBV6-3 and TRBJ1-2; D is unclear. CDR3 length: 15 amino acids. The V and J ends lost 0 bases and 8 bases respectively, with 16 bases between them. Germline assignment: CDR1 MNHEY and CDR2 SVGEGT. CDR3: CASSYSAGNLRGYTF. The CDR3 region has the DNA TGTGCCAGCAGTTACTCGGCCGGAAACCTCAGGGGCTACACCTTC.

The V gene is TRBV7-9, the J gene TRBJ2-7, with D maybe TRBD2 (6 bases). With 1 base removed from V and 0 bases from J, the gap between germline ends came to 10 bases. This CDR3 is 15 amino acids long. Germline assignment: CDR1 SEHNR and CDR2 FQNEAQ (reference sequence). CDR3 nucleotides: TGTGCCAGCAGCTTAGGTGGCGGGATCTCCTACGAGCAGTACTTC. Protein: CASSLGGGISYEQYF.

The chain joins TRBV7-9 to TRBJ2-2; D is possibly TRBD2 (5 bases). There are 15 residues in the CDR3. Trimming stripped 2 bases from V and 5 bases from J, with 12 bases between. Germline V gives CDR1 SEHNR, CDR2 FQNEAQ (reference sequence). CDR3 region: CASSLRGLPTGELFF. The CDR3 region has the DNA TGTGCCAGCAGCTTACGGGGTCTTCCTACCGGGGAGCTGTTTTTT.

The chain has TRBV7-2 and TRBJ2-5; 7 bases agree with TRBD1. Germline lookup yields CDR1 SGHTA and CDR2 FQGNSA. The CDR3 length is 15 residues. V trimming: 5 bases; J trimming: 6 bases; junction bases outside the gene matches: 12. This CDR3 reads CASSPTGVTKQTQYF. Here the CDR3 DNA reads TGTGCCAGCAGCCCAACAGGGGTGACTAAACAGACCCAGTACTTC.

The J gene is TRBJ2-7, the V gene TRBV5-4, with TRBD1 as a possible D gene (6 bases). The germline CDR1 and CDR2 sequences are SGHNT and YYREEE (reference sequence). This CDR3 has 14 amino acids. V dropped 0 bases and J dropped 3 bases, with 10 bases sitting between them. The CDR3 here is CASSLGGGHYEQYF. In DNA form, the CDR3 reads TGTGCCAGCAGCTTGGGAGGGGGACACTACGAGCAGTACTTC.

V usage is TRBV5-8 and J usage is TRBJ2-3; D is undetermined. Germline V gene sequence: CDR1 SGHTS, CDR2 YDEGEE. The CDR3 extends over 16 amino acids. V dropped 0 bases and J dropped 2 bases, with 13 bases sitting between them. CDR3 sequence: CASSLVRRISTDTQYF. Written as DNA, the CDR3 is TGTGCCAGCAGCTTGGTTCGCAGGATCTCCACAGATACGCAGTATTTT.